Shown below are 20 T cell receptor beta chains from a single sample sequenced in a study of blood T cell repertoires in COVID-19. Sequenced by immunoSEQ multiplex PCR; TCRdb stores in-frame clones only, minus some. This sample yields some 270,000 clones, of which approximately 91% are seen a single time; about 1.8% belongs to the top ten. Sequenced input: PBMCs or T cells enriched from blood (not recorded which). The origin of the receptors is a woman aged 40 to 49 who had recovered from COVID-19.

The chain couples TRBV19 to TRBJ2-3; 10 nucleotides align to TRBD2. The length of the CDR3 is 15 residues. The germline gives CDR1 LNHDA, CDR2 SQIVND (reference sequence). Unmatched junction bases numbered 7, after V lost 6 bases and J lost 4 bases. The CDR3 here is CASSTLAGAPDTQYF. In DNA form, the CDR3 reads TGTGCCAGTAGCACTCTAGCGGGAGCCCCAGATACGCAGTATTTT. Using reference TRBV19 and TRBJ2-3 for the parts outside the CDR3, the full variable domain is DGGITQSPKYLFRKEGQNVTLSCEQNLNHDAMYWYRQDPGQGLRLIYYSQIVNDFQKGDIAEGYSVSREKKESFPLTVTSAQKNPTAFYLCASSTLAGAPDTQYFGPGTRLTVL.

V and J are TRBV5-1 and TRBJ2-5, with 8 positions matching TRBD1. J was trimmed by 4 bases and V by 2 bases; bases with no gene match: 4. Germline CDR1 SGHRS, CDR2 YFSETQ. The CDR3 covers 14 residues. CDR3 nucleotides: TGCGCCAGCAGCTTCACAGGGGGGCGAGAGACCCAGTACTTC. Its translation: CASSFTGGRETQYF. The variable domain in full, completed from reference TRBV5-1 and TRBJ2-5, reads KAGVTQTPRYLIKTRGQQVTLSCSPISGHRSVSWYQQTPGQGLQFLFEYFSETQRNKGNFPGRFSGRQFSNSRSEMNVSTLELGDSALYLCASSFTGGRETQYFGPGTRLLVL.

This clone has a single count. V and J are TRBV7-2 and TRBJ2-1; 12 bases line up with TRBD2. The CDR3 extends over 15 amino acids. The V gene end was trimmed by 5 bases and the J gene end by 3 bases; junction bases not matched to a gene: 2. Germline-derived CDR1 and CDR2 are SGHTA and FQGNSA. The DNA of the CDR3 is TGTGCCAGCAGCCTACTAGCGGGAGGCTACAATGAGCAGTTCTTC. This sequence encodes CASSLLAGGYNEQFF.

The V and J genes are TRBV20-1 and TRBJ2-5; D is unclear. V shed 3 bases and J shed 6 bases, with 8 bases lying between them. Germline assignment: CDR1 DFQATT and CDR2 SNEGSKA (reference sequence). The CDR3 has 11 amino acids. CDR3 nucleotides: TGCAGTGCTAGGAACATGCAGACCCAGTACTTC. It specifies CSARNMQTQYF.

The V call is TRBV19, the J call TRBJ1-5; no clear D gene. This CDR3 contains 15 residues. CDR1 is LNHDA and CDR2 is SQIVND in the germline V gene (reference sequence). V was trimmed by 3 bases and J by 1 base, leaving 10 bases between them. The CDR3 is CASSIGFISNQPQHF. The CDR3 DNA sequence: TGTGCCAGTAGTATTGGCTTCATCAGCAATCAGCCCCAGCATTTT.

This clone was seen only once. The chain recombines TRBV27 with TRBJ2-6; D ambiguous. The CDR3 runs 16 residues. Germline CDR1 is MNHEY and CDR2 is SMNVEV (reference sequence). The V gene lost 3 bases and the J gene lost 0 bases, with 9 bases spanning the gap. The CDR3, as DNA: TGTGCCAGCAGTTTTTATACCGGCTCTGGGGCCAACGTCCTGACTTTC. It yields the protein CASSFYTGSGANVLTF.

V usage is TRBV11-2 and J usage is TRBJ1-6; D call uncertain. This CDR3 spans 13 amino acids. Germline CDR1 and CDR2: SGHAT and FQNNGV. Trimming pared 5 bases from V and 8 bases from J, leaving 10 bases between. The CDR3: CASSENTDSPLHF. For the CDR3, the DNA is TGTGCCAGCAGCGAAAATACGGATTCACCCCTCCACTTT. The full variable domain, rest sourced from reference TRBV11-2 and TRBJ1-6, is EAGVAQSPRYKIIEKRQSVAFWCNPISGHATLYWYQQILGQGPKLLIQFQNNGVVDDSQLPKDRFSAERLKGVDSTLKIQPAKLEDSAVYLCASSENTDSPLHFGNGTRLTVT.

CDR3 loop: CASSVVGQGAGNTIYF. CDR3 bases: TGTGCCAGCAGCGTAGTGGGACAGGGGGCTGGAAACACCATATATTTT. The genes are TRBV9 and TRBJ1-3; 11 bases fit TRBD1. The germline V gene has CDR1 SGDLS and CDR2 YYNGEE. The CDR3 has 16 amino acids. V trimming: 0 bases; J trimming: 2 bases; junction bases outside the gene matches: 1.

The gene calls are TRBV6-6 and TRBJ1-1; 7 bases are a match to TRBD1. Germline V gives CDR1 MNHNY, CDR2 SVGAGI (reference sequence). CDR3 length equals 12 residues. The V segment lost 6 bases and the J segment 8 bases; nucleotides outside the gene matches: 6. This CDR3 reads CASSNLRGEAFF. CDR3 nucleotides: TGTGCCAGCAGCAATCTCAGGGGGGAAGCTTTCTTT.

This chain links TRBV10-2 with TRBJ1-2; no clear D. The CDR3 is 15 amino acids. Per germline, CDR1 WSHSY and CDR2 SAAADI. Between the trimmed V and J ends, which lost 0 bases and 0 bases, there was a span of 8 bases. The CDR3 sequence is CASSESKLANYGYTF. CDR3 coding DNA: TGCGCCAGCAGTGAGTCGAAGCTCGCTAACTATGGCTACACCTTC.

On this clone: One junction end disagrees with the germline gene, perhaps due to a read error. The V gene is TRBV11-2, the J gene TRBJ2-7; no clear D. Germline V CDR1 and CDR2: SGHAT, FQNNGV. The CDR3 extends over 13 amino acids. CDR3 loop: CASSVDQDYEQYF. For the CDR3, the DNA is TGTGCCAGCAGCGTAGACCAGGACTACGAGCAGTACTTC.

This chain uses TRBV4-1 with TRBJ1-2; 7 nucleotides line up with TRBD1. The junction had 9 bases not matched to a gene; V was cut back by 1 base and J by 4 bases. CDR3 length: 16 amino acids. Germline V lookup: CDR1 MGHRA, CDR2 YSYEKL. Here the CDR3 reads CASSQVPQGVGYGYTF. For the CDR3, the DNA is TGCGCCAGCAGCCAAGTACCCCAGGGGGTTGGCTATGGCTACACCTTC.

The gene calls are TRBV5-1 and TRBJ2-3, with D possibly TRBD1 on 6 matching bases. V was cut by 4 bases and J by 3 bases, with 12 bases left in between. Germline CDR1 SGHRS, CDR2 YFSETQ. The CDR3 is 14 residues long. CDR3 protein: CASSLRTVTDTQYF. The DNA for the CDR3 is TGCGCCAGCAGCCTCCGGACAGTTACAGATACGCAGTATTTT.

The chain employs TRBV30 and TRBJ2-3, with a possible D match to TRBD2 (5 bases). V lost 2 bases and J 0 bases, leaving 9 bases between the germline ends. The CDR3 has 14 residues. Germline V lookup: CDR1 GTSNPN, CDR2 SVGIG (reference sequence). The CDR3 DNA is TGTGCCTGGAGTCCAGGACTGAGCACAGATACGCAGTATTTT. Protein: CAWSPGLSTDTQYF.

This sequence joins TRBV6-5 and TRBJ1-2; D not resolved. From germline, CDR1 is MNHEY and CDR2 SVGAGI. V was trimmed by 6 bases and J by 5 bases, leaving 19 bases between them. This CDR3 comprises 15 residues. CDR3 in amino acids: CASSEGQRPHYGYTF. In nucleotides, the CDR3 is TGTGCCAGCAGCGAGGGCCAGCGCCCCCATTATGGCTACACCTTC.

The V gene is TRBV2, the J gene TRBJ1-5; 7 bases map to TRBD1. The V segment lost 11 bases and the J segment 6 bases; nucleotides outside the gene matches: 13. Germline lookup yields CDR1 SNHLY and CDR2 FYNNEI. The length of the CDR3 is 14 residues. The DNA for the CDR3 is TGTGCCGGCTGGACAGGCCGGCTCGGTCAGCCCCAGCATTTT. Protein: CAGWTGRLGQPQHF.

V and J are TRBV7-3 and TRBJ2-7; TRBD2 aligns across 8 bases. Germline-derived CDR1 and CDR2 are SGHTA and FQGTGA. This CDR3 has 15 amino acids. Trimming took 2 bases from V and 4 from J; bases not matched to a gene: 7. CDR3: CASSLAASGPYEQYF. CDR3 DNA: TGTGCCAGCAGCTTAGCGGCTAGCGGGCCTTACGAGCAGTACTTC.

V usage is TRBV5-1 and J usage is TRBJ1-2, with 8 bases matching TRBD1. CDR1 and CDR2 from the germline V gene are SGHRS and YFSETQ. CDR3 length: 13 amino acids. J gave up 6 bases and V 1 base, and 2 bases lay outside the gene matches. CDR3 bases: TGCGCCAGCAGCTTGCAGGGGGCTGATGGCTACACCTTC. It yields the protein CASSLQGADGYTF.

The chain couples TRBV7-9 to TRBJ2-7, with 8 bases identical to TRBD2. Germline V gives CDR1 SEHNR, CDR2 FQNEAQ (reference sequence). J lost 4 bases, V lost 4 bases, and 12 bases had no gene match. This CDR3 has 16 residues. Here the CDR3 reads CASSSPGGTTAYEQYF. In DNA form, the CDR3 reads TGTGCCAGCAGCTCGCCGGGAGGGACTACCGCTTACGAGCAGTACTTC.

V gene TRBV13 combines with J gene TRBJ2-7, with 8 bases lining up with TRBD2. CDR1 is PRHDT and CDR2 is FYEKMQ in the germline V gene (reference sequence). The CDR3 runs to 14 residues. With 5 bases clipped from V and 0 bases from J, the junction kept 3 bases outside the gene matches. CDR3 sequence: CASSQSGSSYEQYF. The CDR3 nucleotides read TGTGCCAGCAGCCAAAGCGGGAGCTCCTACGAGCAGTACTTC. The whole variable domain, remainder taken from reference TRBV13 and TRBJ2-7, is AAGVIQSPRHLIKEKRETATLKCYPIPRHDTVYWYQQGPGQDPQFLISFYEKMQSDKGSIPDRFSAQQFSDYHSELNMSSLELGDSALYFCASSQSGSSYEQYFGPGTRLTVT.